The next 15 T cell receptor beta chains were all read from a single sample in a study of human T cells and chemical hapten exposure. The time point was: pre-sensitization, week 0. Noted treatment: therapeutic diphenylcyclopropenone sensitization with weekly scalp DPC. TCRdb re-derived calls from the RACE reads in MiXCR, one entry per CDR3 protein. This sample has under 200,000 distinct CDR3 sequences, with approximately 29% found just once. Sequencing was performed on whole blood, taken in connection with sensitization to the hapten diphenylcyclopropenone (DPC). Source of these receptors: a woman in her thirties with alopecia areata. Some clones in this sample may be carry-over from other donors' samples.

This chain uses TRBV6-2 or TRBV6-3 with TRBJ2-1; 10 bases map to TRBD2. This CDR3 contains 16 residues. J lost 3 bases, V lost 5 bases, and 7 bases had no gene match. Germline CDR1 and CDR2: MNHEY and SVGEGT. CDR3 bases: TGTGCCAGCAGTGCCCCTAGCGGGAGCGGCTACAATGAGCAGTTCTTC. Its translation is CASSAPSGSGYNEQFF.

This chain joins TRBV29-1 and TRBJ1-5; the match to TRBD1 covers 7 bases. This CDR3 comprises 13 residues. V lost 6 bases to trimming and J lost 7 bases; unmatched junction nucleotides: 9. In germline, CDR1 is SQVTM, CDR2 ANQGSEA. CDR3 nucleotides: TGCAGCGTGTCACAGGGGTCAGGACAGCCCCAGCATTTT. Its protein is CSVSQGSGQPQHF.

In its sample, this clonotype was seen a few times. The J gene is TRBJ2-1, the V gene TRBV18; D remains unclear. The CDR3 runs to 15 residues. V dropped 0 bases and J dropped 1 base, with 7 bases sitting between them. Per germline, CDR1 KGHSH and CDR2 LQKENI. This CDR3 is CASSPPSASYNEQFF. The CDR3 DNA follows: TGTGCCAGCTCACCACCGTCTGCATCCTACAATGAGCAGTTCTTC.

The rearrangement links TRBV20-1 to TRBJ2-1, with 8 positions matching TRBD2. CDR1 is DFQATT, CDR2 SNEGSKA, per germline (reference sequence). J gave up 3 bases and V 3 bases, and 4 bases lay outside the gene matches. The CDR3 loop spans 14 amino acids. The CDR3, as DNA: TGCAGTGCTAGTCGGCTAGCGGGCTACAATGAGCAGTTCTTC. Amino acids: CSASRLAGYNEQFF.

The chain uses TRBV7-3 and TRBJ1-1; a possible D gene is TRBD1 (5 bases). From germline, CDR1 is SGHTA and CDR2 FQGTGA. Between the trimmed V and J ends, which lost 1 base and 7 bases, there was a span of 13 bases. CDR3 length equals 14 residues. The CDR3 is CASSLNGQRGEAFF. The CDR3, as DNA: TGTGCCAGCAGCTTAAACGGTCAGAGGGGTGAAGCTTTCTTT.

J is TRBJ2-7 and V is TRBV9, with unresolved D. The germline V gene has CDR1 SGDLS and CDR2 YYNGEE. Trimming shortened V by 4 bases and J by 2 bases, and 16 bases separated the two germline ends. This CDR3 has 15 amino acids. CDR3 in DNA: TGTGCCAGCAGCCCCGGCCCGGTTATTACCTACGAGCAGTACTTC. This sequence encodes CASSPGPVITYEQYF.

This clonotype was observed many times. The chain has TRBV7-2 and TRBJ2-3; D is ambiguous. This CDR3 is built from 13 residues. Trimming shortened V by 5 bases and J by 1 base, and 7 bases separated the two germline ends. Germline CDR1 reads SGHTA; CDR2 reads FQGNSA. CDR3 amino acids: CASSPPGTDTQYF. CDR3 in DNA: TGTGCCAGCAGCCCTCCCGGCACAGATACGCAGTATTTT. Full variable domain (rest looked up from reference TRBV7-2 and TRBJ2-3): GAGVSQSPSNKVTEKGKDVELRCDPISGHTALYWYRQSLGQGLEFLIYFQGNSAPDKSGLPSDRFSAERTGGSVSTLTIQRTQQEDSAVYLCASSPPGTDTQYFGPGTRLTVL.

This chain joins TRBV11-2 and TRBJ2-2; 10 nucleotides align to TRBD2. The CDR3 spans 18 residues. Trimming took 2 bases from V and 5 from J; bases not matched to a gene: 11. Looked up from germline, CDR1 is SGHAT and CDR2 is FQNNGV. The CDR3 spells CASSLFRAGGPRTGELFF. The CDR3 nucleotides are TGTGCCAGCAGCTTATTTCGAGCGGGGGGGCCGCGGACCGGGGAGCTGTTTTTT.

This chain uses TRBV7-2 with TRBJ2-1; D may be TRBD2 (6 bases). Looked up from germline, CDR1 is SGHTA and CDR2 is FQGNSA. The CDR3 has 14 residues. The germline V and J ends were trimmed by 2 bases and 7 bases, with 12 bases remaining between them. The CDR3 protein is CASSLYSGVNEQFF. CDR3 DNA sequence: TGTGCCAGCAGCTTATACTCGGGAGTAAATGAGCAGTTCTTC.

This clonotype appeared once. V and J are TRBV4-2 and TRBJ1-2; weak D call: TRBD1 (6 bases). The CDR3 contains 15 residues. Germline loops: CDR1 LGHNA, CDR2 YNFKEQ. V lost 0 bases and J 8 bases, leaving 16 bases between the germline ends. The CDR3 DNA sequence: TGTGCCAGCAGCCAAGATCAGGGACACTCTCGGGGCTACACCTTC. As protein: CASSQDQGHSRGYTF.

The J gene is TRBJ2-7, the V gene TRBV29-1; 11 bases agree with TRBD1. Germline V gene data show CDR1 as SQVTM and CDR2 as ANQGSEA. This CDR3 comprises 14 residues. J was trimmed by 4 bases and V by 1 base; bases with no gene match: 3. The CDR3 is CSVEGDRGRYEQYF. CDR3 nucleotide sequence: TGCAGCGTTGAAGGGGACAGGGGGAGGTACGAGCAGTACTTC.

This CDR3 reads CACATAEGGNTIYF. The CDR3 coding sequence is TGTGCCTGCGCGACAGCGGAGGGTGGAAACACCATATATTTT. J is TRBJ1-3 and V is TRBV18; possibly TRBD1 for D (5 bases). Between the trimmed V and J ends, which lost 11 bases and 3 bases, there was a span of 17 bases. The germline CDR1 and CDR2 sequences are KGHSH and LQKENI. The CDR3 has 14 residues.

The chain links TRBV5-1 to TRBJ2-3; 8 bases line up with TRBD1. The CDR3 length is 16 residues. The V gene end was trimmed by 2 bases and the J gene end by 3 bases; junction bases not matched to a gene: 8. Germline V gene sequence: CDR1 SGHRS, CDR2 YFSETQ. CDR3 bases: TGCGCCAGCAGCTTAGGACAGGGAGGAGCGACAGATACGCAGTATTTT. Translated: CASSLGQGGATDTQYF.

The J gene is TRBJ2-2, the V gene TRBV7-8, with unresolved D. Germline V gene data show CDR1 as SGHVS and CDR2 as FQNEAQ. The CDR3 length is 13 residues. V was clipped by 5 bases and J by 4 bases, with 8 bases between them. CDR3 DNA sequence: TGTGCCAGCAGCCAGGAGATCACCGGGGAGCTGTTTTTT. Protein product: CASSQEITGELFF.

In this sample, this clonotype turned up a few times. The genes are TRBV29-1 and TRBJ1-1; no clear D. From germline, CDR1 is SQVTM and CDR2 ANQGSEA. Trimming removed 4 bases from V and 7 bases from J, with 13 bases in between. The CDR3 has 12 amino acids. CDR3: CSVGKGTHEAFF. DNA for the CDR3: TGCAGCGTTGGGAAAGGAACGCATGAAGCTTTCTTT.